The clone carrying this T cell receptor beta chain was seen once. Its specificity is unknown. The source of the sample is a study of T cell repertoires in cytomegalovirus infection. In the study overall: Researchers turned to recently identified HLA-C-restricted CMV epitopes as well as well-studied HLA-B-restricted ones. TCR beta signatures that were public indicated CMV infection and matching HLA type.

Findings and limits, study-wide: Cumulative frequency (of public TCR beta family members) identified carriers of CMV plus the relevant HLA. Ex vivo responses were dominated by HLA-C-restricted CMV-specific TCR beta clonotypes.

Via MiXCR, TCRdb re-called the reads, giving one row per CDR3 protein. The repertoire has roughly 500,000 distinct CDR3 sequences, around a third of them found once; the top ten carry 15% to 20%. Sample: cultured PBMCs, taken from culture after CMV antigen stimulation. This receptor was identified in a human donor in good health (CMV status not recorded). Some clones in this sample may be carry-over from other donors' samples.

CDR3 region: CASSVGTQEGDNEQFF. As DNA, the CDR3 is TGTGCCAGCAGCGTAGGCACCCAAGAGGGGGACAATGAGCAGTTCTTC. The chain carries TRBV9 and TRBJ2-1, with D tentatively TRBD1 (6 bases). This CDR3 is built from 16 residues. Trimming cost V 0 bases and J 5 bases, with 15 bases left between them. Per the germline V gene, CDR1 is SGDLS and CDR2 is YYNGEE.